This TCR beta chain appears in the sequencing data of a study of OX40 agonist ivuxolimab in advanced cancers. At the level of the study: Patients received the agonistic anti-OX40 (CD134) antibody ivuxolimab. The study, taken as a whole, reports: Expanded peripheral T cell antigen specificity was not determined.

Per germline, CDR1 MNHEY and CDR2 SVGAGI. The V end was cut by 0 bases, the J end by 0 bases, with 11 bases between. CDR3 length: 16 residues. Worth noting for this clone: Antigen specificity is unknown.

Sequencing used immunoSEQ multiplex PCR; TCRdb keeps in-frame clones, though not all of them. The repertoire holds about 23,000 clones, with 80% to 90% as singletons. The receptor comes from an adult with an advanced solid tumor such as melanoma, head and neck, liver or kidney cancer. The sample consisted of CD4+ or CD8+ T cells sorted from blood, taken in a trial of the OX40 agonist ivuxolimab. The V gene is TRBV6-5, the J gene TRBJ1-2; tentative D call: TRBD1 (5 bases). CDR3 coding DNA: TGTGCCAGCAGTTACTCACCAGGACACCCTAACTATGGCTACACCTTC. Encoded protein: CASSYSPGHPNYGYTF.